These 27 T cell receptor beta chains came from one sample sequenced in a study of blood T cell repertoires in COVID-19. Assay used: immunoSEQ multiplex PCR; TCRdb lists only in-frame clones, some missing. The table includes fewer than 150,000 clones, approximately 81% detected once. The sequenced sample consisted of peripheral blood. The source of these receptors is a man aged 35 to 55 with acute or convalescent COVID-19.

The chain has TRBV20-1 and TRBJ2-1, with D possibly being TRBD1 (5 bases). The CDR3 consists of 13 residues. The germline V and J ends were trimmed by 3 bases and 9 bases, with 15 bases remaining between them. Germline V gene sequence: CDR1 DFQATT, CDR2 SNEGSKA (reference sequence). CDR3 protein: CSASHQGIGEQFF. The CDR3 DNA is TGCAGTGCTAGTCACCAGGGTATCGGTGAGCAGTTCTTC.

The V call is TRBV29-1, the J call TRBJ2-3, with D unresolved. In germline, CDR1 is SQVTM, CDR2 ANQGSEA. The CDR3 has 14 amino acids. V gave up 3 bases and J gave up 2 bases, with 12 bases separating them. CDR3: CSVDSIFNTDTQYF. The DNA of the CDR3 is TGCAGCGTTGATTCTATCTTCAACACAGATACGCAGTATTTT.

V is TRBV24-1 and J is TRBJ1-2, with TRBD1 as a possible D gene (6 bases). The germline V gene encodes CDR1 KGHDR and CDR2 SFDVKD. Trimming cost V 5 bases and J 1 base, with 13 bases left between them. CDR3 size: 15 residues. The CDR3 coding sequence is TGTGCCACCAGTGGGACGGGGGGCGATAACTATGGCTACACCTTC. Protein product: CATSGTGGDNYGYTF.

This chain joins TRBV19 and TRBJ1-1; 7 bases agree with TRBD1. From germline, CDR1 is LNHDA and CDR2 SQIVND (reference sequence). The V segment lost 5 bases and the J segment 8 bases; nucleotides outside the gene matches: 14. This CDR3 has 15 residues. CDR3 sequence: CASSSRQGAASEAFF. In DNA, the CDR3 is TGTGCCAGTAGTTCAAGACAGGGCGCAGCCTCGGAAGCTTTCTTT.

V is TRBV19 and J is TRBJ2-2; TRBD1 is a possible D gene (6 bases). Germline assignment: CDR1 LNHDA and CDR2 SQIVND (reference sequence). V lost 5 bases to trimming and J lost 3 bases, with 10 bases between them. The CDR3 has 14 amino acids. This CDR3 is CASSVDRYTGELFF. CDR3 nucleotides: TGTGCCAGTAGTGTTGACAGGTACACCGGGGAGCTGTTTTTT.

The chain links TRBV14 to TRBJ1-1; 7 positions agree with TRBD1. Trimming took 3 bases from V and 5 from J; bases not matched to a gene: 6. Per germline, CDR1 SGHDN and CDR2 FVKESK. This CDR3 is built from 14 residues. The CDR3 loop reads CASSHTAGGTEAFF. The CDR3 bases are TGTGCCAGCAGCCATACAGCAGGGGGGACTGAAGCTTTCTTT.

The chain carries TRBV12-3 or TRBV12-4 and TRBJ1-1; a weak D match, TRBD1 (6 bases). Trimming shortened V by 5 bases and J by 7 bases, and 14 bases separated the two germline ends. This CDR3 has 13 residues. The CDR3 reads CASSQPTGREAFF. CDR3 sequence (DNA): TGTGCCAGCAGTCAACCGACAGGCCGTGAAGCTTTCTTT.

This clone was picked up one time. The chain has TRBV3-1 (or the pseudogene TRBV3-2) and TRBJ2-7, with TRBD2 matching over 9 bases. Germline CDR1 and CDR2: LGHDT and YNNKEL (reference sequence). The CDR3 contains 16 residues. V trimming: 4 bases; J trimming: 4 bases; junction bases outside the gene matches: 11. The CDR3 nucleotides read TGTGCCAGCAGCCCCTCAATGGGGACTAGCTCTTACGAGCAGTACTTC. This sequence encodes CASSPSMGTSSYEQYF.

V gene TRBV10-3 combines with J gene TRBJ2-3; tentative D call: TRBD2 (6 bases). This CDR3 region has 12 residues. The V gene's germline CDR1 is ENHRY and CDR2 SYGVKD. V dropped 5 bases and J dropped 9 bases, with 12 bases sitting between them. The CDR3 protein is CAISRSRETQYF. In DNA, the CDR3 is TGTGCCATCAGTCGATCCCGGGAGACGCAGTATTTT.

This clone was seen a handful of times. The rearrangement links TRBV7-9 to TRBJ2-2; 9 bases line up with TRBD1. The J segment lost 6 bases and the V segment lost 1 base, leaving 6 bases of the junction unmatched. Germline loops: CDR1 SEHNR, CDR2 FQNEAQ (reference sequence). This CDR3 has 16 amino acids. The CDR3 region has the DNA TGTGCCAGCAGCTTAGGGACAGGGGCTCGGGCCGGGGAGCTGTTTTTT. It yields the protein CASSLGTGARAGELFF.

The chain has TRBV27 and TRBJ2-7; TRBD2 is a possible D gene (6 bases). Germline V CDR1 and CDR2: MNHEY, SMNVEV (reference sequence). The CDR3 loop spans 13 amino acids. V was trimmed by 5 bases and J by 4 bases, leaving 12 bases between them. The CDR3 sequence is CASSPGTAYEQYF. As DNA, the CDR3 is TGTGCCAGCAGTCCCGGGACTGCTTACGAGCAGTACTTC.

The CDR3 loop reads CASSQAPQGSGNTIYF. CDR3 sequence (DNA): TGCGCCAGCAGCCAAGCCCCTCAGGGCTCTGGAAACACCATATATTTT. The rearrangement joins TRBV4-1 to TRBJ1-3; D possibly corresponds to TRBD1 (5 bases). V was clipped by 1 base and J by 0 bases, with 10 bases between them. CDR1 MGHRA and CDR2 YSYEKL come from the germline V gene. CDR3 size: 16 residues.

CDR3 in amino acids: CASSSQGQETQYF. CDR3 in DNA: TGTGCCAGCAGTTCACAGGGCCAAGAGACCCAGTACTTC. The rearrangement joins TRBV27 to TRBJ2-5, with D perhaps matching TRBD1 (6 bases). Per germline, CDR1 MNHEY and CDR2 SMNVEV (reference sequence). The CDR3 sequence is 13 residues long. V was shortened by 4 bases and J by 1 base, with 7 bases between the two germline ends.

The chain is built from TRBV24-1 and TRBJ2-1; 11 bases map to TRBD2. The germline V gene encodes CDR1 KGHDR and CDR2 SFDVKD. The CDR3 has 19 residues. Trimming cost V 4 bases and J 2 bases; bases outside gene matches: 12. CDR3 sequence: CATSDDPRNSGGAYNEQFF. In nucleotides, the CDR3 is TGTGCCACCAGTGACGATCCCAGAAATAGCGGGGGGGCCTACAATGAGCAGTTCTTC.

The V call is TRBV6-5, the J call TRBJ2-5; D remains unclear. The CDR3 contains 14 residues. Between the trimmed V and J ends, which lost 7 bases and 1 base, there was a span of 13 bases. Germline V gene sequence: CDR1 MNHEY, CDR2 SVGAGI. CDR3 amino acids: CASKEIMSQETQYF. The CDR3 DNA sequence: TGTGCCAGCAAGGAGATTATGAGCCAAGAGACCCAGTACTTC.

The CDR3: CASSEWGLPEKLFF. As DNA, the CDR3 is TGTGCCAGCAGTGAATGGGGCCTACCTGAAAAACTGTTTTTT. The chain has TRBV2 and TRBJ1-4; D perhaps matches TRBD1 (5 bases). The CDR3 contains 14 residues. V lost 2 bases and J 7 bases, leaving 11 bases between the germline ends. CDR1 and CDR2 (germline): SNHLY, FYNNEI.

The chain recombines TRBV11-2 with TRBJ1-3, with no clear D. Germline V lookup: CDR1 SGHAT, CDR2 FQNNGV. Trimming left V 0 bases short and J 3 bases short, with 6 bases between. The CDR3 has 14 residues. The CDR3 DNA reads as TGTGCCAGCAGCTTAGAGGCGGGTGGAAACACCATATATTTT. Amino acids: CASSLEAGGNTIYF.

The CDR3 reads CASSTDPDTQNQPQHF. Written as DNA, the CDR3 is TGTGCCAGTAGTACCGATCCGGACACCCAAAATCAGCCCCAGCATTTT. The gene calls are TRBV19 and TRBJ1-5, with D maybe TRBD1 (5 bases). The CDR3 has 16 amino acids. Germline assignment: CDR1 LNHDA and CDR2 SQIVND (reference sequence). The ends were cut back, 4 bases at V and 4 bases at J, with 17 bases in the middle.

The chain recombines TRBV11-2 with TRBJ2-3; perhaps TRBD2 as D (5 bases). The CDR3 spans 16 residues. The V and J ends lost 7 bases and 4 bases respectively, with 21 bases between them. Per the germline V gene, CDR1 is SGHAT and CDR2 is FQNNGV. This chain's CDR3 is CASKPLRGNRADTQYF. The DNA of the CDR3 is TGTGCCAGCAAGCCGCTTCGGGGTAATCGCGCAGATACGCAGTATTTT.

V is TRBV19 and J is TRBJ1-2; TRBD1 is a possible D gene (5 bases). CDR3 size: 12 residues. Germline values: CDR1 LNHDA, CDR2 SQIVND (reference sequence). V lost 5 bases and J 3 bases, leaving 7 bases between the germline ends. CDR3 sequence: CASSLRDYGYTF. CDR3 coding DNA: TGTGCCAGTAGTCTCAGGGACTATGGCTACACCTTC.

The CDR3: CAISDGTGGRNTEAFF. CDR3 nucleotide sequence: TGTGCCATCAGTGACGGGACAGGGGGCCGGAACACTGAAGCTTTCTTT. The chain combines TRBV10-3 with TRBJ1-1, with 12 bases aligning to TRBD1. Trimming cost V 3 bases and J 1 base; bases outside gene matches: 3. CDR3 size: 16 residues. CDR1 is ENHRY and CDR2 is SYGVKD in the germline V gene.

The rearrangement uses TRBV27 and TRBJ1-6; weak D call: TRBD1 (6 bases). The CDR3 has 17 amino acids. The V gene lost 2 bases and the J gene lost 4 bases, with 15 bases spanning the gap. The V gene's germline CDR1 is MNHEY and CDR2 SMNVEV (reference sequence). CDR3 loop: CASSLLQGHGYNSPLHF. In nucleotides, the CDR3 is TGTGCCAGCAGTTTACTCCAGGGACACGGATATAATTCACCCCTCCACTTT.

About this clone: One end of the junction fails to match germline, which may point to a read error. The chain links TRBV3-1 (or the pseudogene TRBV3-2) to TRBJ2-7, with 8 bases aligning to TRBD1. The CDR3 is made up of 12 amino acids. Germline loops: CDR1 LGHDT, CDR2 YNNKEL (reference sequence). DNA of the CDR3: TGTGCCAGCAGCCAAGCAATGGGACAGGAAGAATTC. Translated: CASSQAMGQEEF.

The chain carries TRBV7-3 and TRBJ2-3, with a possible D match to TRBD2 (6 bases). V lost 5 bases and J lost 1, with 13 bases in between. The CDR3 has 15 residues. The germline CDR1 and CDR2 sequences are SGHTA and FQGTGA. CDR3 DNA sequence: TGTGCCAGCAGCATCACTAGCACCGGCACAGATACGCAGTATTTT. Amino acid sequence: CASSITSTGTDTQYF.

CDR3: CATSDPGGPADNEQFF. The CDR3 DNA follows: TGTGCCACCAGTGACCCGGGGGGGCCAGCGGACAATGAGCAGTTCTTC. The chain recombines TRBV24-1 with TRBJ2-1; 8 positions agree with TRBD2. Trimming cost V 4 bases and J 5 bases; bases outside gene matches: 9. CDR3 length: 16 residues. Germline values: CDR1 KGHDR, CDR2 SFDVKD.

This sequence joins TRBV9 and TRBJ1-2; tentative D call: TRBD1 (5 bases). The CDR3 consists of 16 residues. CDR1 SGDLS and CDR2 YYNGEE come from the germline V gene. V gave up 4 bases and J gave up 8 bases, with 24 bases separating them. The CDR3 reads CASSPPPRRQGLGYTF. Written as DNA, the CDR3 is TGTGCCAGCAGCCCACCCCCAAGGCGGCAGGGACTGGGCTACACCTTC.

The CDR3 DNA sequence: TGTGCCAGCAGCTTGACAGGGGCTGGAAACACCATATATTTT. Its translation: CASSLTGAGNTIYF. This chain joins TRBV2 and TRBJ1-3, with 8 nucleotides matching TRBD1. V lost 6 bases to trimming and J lost 2 bases; unmatched junction nucleotides: 3. The CDR3 loop spans 14 amino acids. Germline V CDR1 and CDR2: SNHLY, FYNNEI.